The clone carrying this TCR beta chain has only a few counts. Germline loops: CDR1 SGHRS, CDR2 YFSETQ. V lost 3 bases and J lost 2; bases outside the gene matches: 17. The CDR3 is 19 amino acids. This sample stems from a study of control samples from healthy donors and cancer patients. Assay used: immunoSEQ multiplex PCR; TCRdb lists only in-frame clones, some missing. Altogether roughly 74,000 clones are present, roughly 94% being singletons, with the ten largest covering roughly 5%. The receptor comes from a woman under 30 in good health. This chain uses TRBV5-1 with TRBJ2-3; TRBD2 matches at 8 bases. The sequenced sample consisted of blood. CDR3 region: CASSSEIPGLVAATDTQYF. In DNA, the CDR3 is TGCGCCAGCAGCTCCGAAATACCGGGACTAGTGGCCGCCACAGATACGCAGTATTTT.